Described below is a single T cell receptor (beta chain) sequence and its context. Germline values: CDR1 DFQATT, CDR2 SNEGSKA (reference sequence). The CDR3 loop spans 14 amino acids. This record comes from a study of T cells expressing NK-cell markers. Reanalyzing the 5' RACE reads, TCRdb keeps one entry per CDR3 protein, without DNA. This sample's table has 500,000 to 600,000 distinct CDR3 sequences. This TCR derives from a man younger than 35 in good health. The chain uses TRBV20-1 and TRBJ2-1. What was sequenced was blood T cells: a sorted CD56 or NKG2C T cell subset, CD4+ or CD8+ T cells, or bulk PBMC T cells (not recorded which). CDR3 amino acids: CSAIDWVENNEQFF.